The subject of this entry is one T cell receptor (beta chain). Original handling: How many nucleated cells were present was estimated from reference gene primer amplification. Only in-frame clones appear in the TCRdb table, and some are missing; sequencing was by immunoSEQ multiplex PCR. V and J calls and clone size follow that table, whereas D and trimming were derived from the DNA. The table has 150,000 to 200,000 clones, roughly 88% seen once. This sample was included in a study of blood T cell repertoires in COVID-19. Study context: Acute-phase and convalescent COVID-19 samples originated in the United States, Italy and Spain.

Germline CDR1 and CDR2: ENHRY and SYGVKD. The CDR3 length is 15 residues. V gave up 2 bases and J gave up 0 bases, with 7 bases separating them. The clonotype was recovered from a woman aged 25 to 39 who had recovered from COVID-19. The J gene is TRBJ1-4, the V gene TRBV10-3; D remains ambiguous. The specimen sequenced was PBMCs or T cells enriched from blood (not recorded which). CDR3 region: CAISEVATTNEKLFF. As DNA, the CDR3 is TGTGCCATCAGTGAGGTAGCTACAACTAATGAAAAACTGTTTTTT.